Given below is one T cell receptor beta chain in context. The CDR3 runs 14 residues. Germline V gene lookup returns CDR1 DFQATT and CDR2 SNEGSKA (reference sequence). A sample-barcoded 5' primer and a J-beta primer mix were used in a second PCR of about 7 to 12 cycles. TCRdb fed the 5' RACE reads into MiXCR, producing one record per CDR3 protein. The table has about 800,000 distinct CDR3 sequences, roughly 25% seen once. This sample is part of a study of blood T cells in healthy people across ages. The data were also submitted as part of a second study, on T cells of mothers and their children.

The V gene is TRBV20-1, the J gene TRBJ2-5, with 10 bases that match TRBD1. The better agreement between TRBJ2-1 and the DNA end casts doubt on the J call. The sample was blood. The clonotype comes from a boy aged 5-17 years in good health. CDR3 sequence: CSATAGTGVDEQFF. The CDR3 nucleotides are TGCAGTGCTACTGCCGGGACAGGGGTCGATGAGCAGTTCTTC.